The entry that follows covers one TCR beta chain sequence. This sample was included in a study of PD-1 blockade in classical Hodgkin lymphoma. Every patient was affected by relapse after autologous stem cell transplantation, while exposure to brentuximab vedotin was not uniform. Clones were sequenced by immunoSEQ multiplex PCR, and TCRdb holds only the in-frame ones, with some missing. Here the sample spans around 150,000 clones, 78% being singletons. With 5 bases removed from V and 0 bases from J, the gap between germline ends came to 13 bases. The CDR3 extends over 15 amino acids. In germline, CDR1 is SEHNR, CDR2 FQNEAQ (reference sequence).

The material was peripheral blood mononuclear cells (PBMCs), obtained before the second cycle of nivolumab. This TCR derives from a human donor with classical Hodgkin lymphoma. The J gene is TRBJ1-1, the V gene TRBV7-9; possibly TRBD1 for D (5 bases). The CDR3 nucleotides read TGTGCCAGCAGCGCATGGACAAGTATGAACACTGAAGCTTTCTTT. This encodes CASSAWTSMNTEAFF.